The clone carrying this T cell receptor (beta chain) turned up a few times. Antigen specificity is unknown. Time point of the sample: sample taken at primary tumor resection. The donors, around 72 patients with untreated early-stage non-small cell lung cancer, provided the samples. In germline, CDR1 is MDHEN, CDR2 SYDVKM. The ends lost 4 bases at V and 2 bases at J; junction bases unmatched: 8. CDR3 length equals 15 residues. TCRdb itself ran the 5' RACE reads through MiXCR, one entry per CDR3 protein. This table holds about 10,000 distinct CDR3 sequences, 12% found once. These data come from a study of spatial heterogeneity in lung cancer. Study context: Counts of TCR transcripts in tumor regions correlated strongly with a T cell module score (derived from matched bulk RNA-seq). Study-wide results and limits: In tumors, expanded intratumoral alpha and beta TCR counts tracked mutation counts.

The chain joins TRBV28 to TRBJ2-7, with 7 bases that match TRBD1. This sequence was found in a female donor with early-stage non-small cell lung cancer. The sample in question was lung tumor tissue, obtained at surgery. In DNA, the CDR3 is TGTGCCAGCAGTTCGACAGGGATCCCCCCCTACGAGCAGTACTTC. Protein: CASSSTGIPPYEQYF. The full variable domain, in which reference TRBV28 and TRBJ2-7 provide the parts outside the CDR3, is DVKVTQSSRYLVKRTGEKVFLECVQDMDHENMFWYRQDPGLGLRLIYFSYDVKMKEKGDIPEGYSVSREKKERFSLILESASTNQTSMYLCASSSTGIPPYEQYFGPGTRLTVT.